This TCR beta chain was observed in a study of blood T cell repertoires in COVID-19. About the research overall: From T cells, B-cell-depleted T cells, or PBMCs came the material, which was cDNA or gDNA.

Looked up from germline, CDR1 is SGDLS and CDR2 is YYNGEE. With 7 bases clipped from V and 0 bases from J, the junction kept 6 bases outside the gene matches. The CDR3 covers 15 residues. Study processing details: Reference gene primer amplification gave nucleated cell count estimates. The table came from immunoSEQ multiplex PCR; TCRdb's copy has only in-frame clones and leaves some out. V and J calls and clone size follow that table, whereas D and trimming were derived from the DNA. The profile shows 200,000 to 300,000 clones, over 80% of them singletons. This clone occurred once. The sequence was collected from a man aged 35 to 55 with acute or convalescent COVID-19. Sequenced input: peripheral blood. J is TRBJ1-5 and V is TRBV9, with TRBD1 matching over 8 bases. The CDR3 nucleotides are TGTGCCAGCGGCGGGACAGGCGATAGCAATCAGCCCCAGCATTTT. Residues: CASGGTGDSNQPQHF.